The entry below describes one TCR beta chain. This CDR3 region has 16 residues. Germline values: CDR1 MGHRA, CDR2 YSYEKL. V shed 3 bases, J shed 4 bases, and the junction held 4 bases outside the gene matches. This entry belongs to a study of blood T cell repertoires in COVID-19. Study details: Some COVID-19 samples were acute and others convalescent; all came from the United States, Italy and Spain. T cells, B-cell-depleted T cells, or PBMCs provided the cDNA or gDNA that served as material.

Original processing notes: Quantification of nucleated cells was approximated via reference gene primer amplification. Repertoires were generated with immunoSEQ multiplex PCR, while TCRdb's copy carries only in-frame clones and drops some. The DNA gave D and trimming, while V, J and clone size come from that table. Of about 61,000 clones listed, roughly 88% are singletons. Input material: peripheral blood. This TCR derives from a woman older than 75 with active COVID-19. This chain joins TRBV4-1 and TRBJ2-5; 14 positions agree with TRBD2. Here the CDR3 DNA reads TGCGCCAGCAGCCACGGACTAGCGGGGGGTCGAGAGACCCAGTACTTC. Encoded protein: CASSHGLAGGRETQYF.